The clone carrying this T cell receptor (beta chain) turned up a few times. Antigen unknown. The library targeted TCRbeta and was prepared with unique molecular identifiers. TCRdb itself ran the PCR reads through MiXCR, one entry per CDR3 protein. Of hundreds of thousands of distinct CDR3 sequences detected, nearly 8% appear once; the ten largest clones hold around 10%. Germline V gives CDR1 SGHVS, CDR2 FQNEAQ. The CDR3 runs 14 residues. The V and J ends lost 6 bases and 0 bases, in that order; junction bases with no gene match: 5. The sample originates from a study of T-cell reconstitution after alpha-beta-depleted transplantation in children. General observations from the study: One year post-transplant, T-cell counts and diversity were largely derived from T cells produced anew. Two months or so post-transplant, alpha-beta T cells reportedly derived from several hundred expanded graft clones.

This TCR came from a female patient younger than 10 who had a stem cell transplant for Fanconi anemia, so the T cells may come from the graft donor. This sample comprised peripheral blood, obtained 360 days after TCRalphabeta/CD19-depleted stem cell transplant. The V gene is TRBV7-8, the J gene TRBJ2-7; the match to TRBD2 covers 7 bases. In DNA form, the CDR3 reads TGTGCCAGCAGTAACGGACTAGTCTCCTACGAGCAGTACTTC. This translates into CASSNGLVSYEQYF.